The sequence of this T cell receptor beta chain was determined in a study of early T cells in non-severe SARS-CoV-2 infection. A single record per CDR3 protein comes from TCRdb applying MiXCR to the 5' RACE reads. Of tens of thousands of distinct CDR3 sequences in the sample, 10% to 15% were seen once. The sequenced sample consisted of whole blood. The sequence was collected from an adult who was a healthcare worker with PCR-confirmed SARS-CoV-2 infection or an uninfected control (not recorded which).

This CDR3 is CASRKGDYTDTQYF. CDR3 bases: TGTGCCAGCAGGAAGGGGGACTACACAGATACGCAGTATTTT. The chain couples TRBV2 to TRBJ2-3, with D perhaps matching TRBD2 (7 bases). V was shortened by 6 bases and J by 2 bases, with 12 bases between the two germline ends. Germline CDR1 is SNHLY and CDR2 is FYNNEI. This CDR3 region has 14 residues.